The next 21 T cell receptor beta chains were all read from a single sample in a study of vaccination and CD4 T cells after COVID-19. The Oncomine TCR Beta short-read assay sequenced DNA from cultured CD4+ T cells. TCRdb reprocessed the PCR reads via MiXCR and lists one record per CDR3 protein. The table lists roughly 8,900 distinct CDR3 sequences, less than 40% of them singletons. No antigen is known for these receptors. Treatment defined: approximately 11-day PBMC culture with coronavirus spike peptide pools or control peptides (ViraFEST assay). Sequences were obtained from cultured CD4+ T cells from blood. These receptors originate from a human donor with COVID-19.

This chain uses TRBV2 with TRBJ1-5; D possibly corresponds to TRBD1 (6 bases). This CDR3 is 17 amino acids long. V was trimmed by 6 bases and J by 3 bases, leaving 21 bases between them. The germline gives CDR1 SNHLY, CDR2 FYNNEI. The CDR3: CASRAVQGLWVNQPQHF. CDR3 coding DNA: TGTGCCAGCAGAGCGGTACAGGGTCTCTGGGTCAATCAGCCCCAGCATTTT.

DNA for the CDR3: TGTGCCAGTAGCAGACAGGGGATGAACACTGAAGCTTTCTTT. Residues: CASSRQGMNTEAFF. The gene calls are TRBV19 and TRBJ1-1, with TRBD1 matching 8 bases. The germline gives CDR1 LNHDA, CDR2 SQIVND (reference sequence). This CDR3 comprises 14 residues. The junction had 3 bases not matched to a gene; V was cut back by 6 bases and J by 0 bases.

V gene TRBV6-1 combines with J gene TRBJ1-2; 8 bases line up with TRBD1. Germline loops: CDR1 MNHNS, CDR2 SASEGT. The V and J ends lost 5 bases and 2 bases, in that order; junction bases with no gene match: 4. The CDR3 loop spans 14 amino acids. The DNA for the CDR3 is TGTGCCAGCAGTAACGGACAGGGCAACTATGGCTACACCTTC. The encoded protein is CASSNGQGNYGYTF.

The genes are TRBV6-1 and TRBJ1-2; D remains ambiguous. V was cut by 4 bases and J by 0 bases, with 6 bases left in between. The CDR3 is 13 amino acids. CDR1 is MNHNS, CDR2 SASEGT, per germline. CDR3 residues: CASSVKSNYGYTF. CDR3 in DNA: TGTGCCAGCAGTGTTAAGTCTAACTATGGCTACACCTTC.

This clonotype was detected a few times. Here the CDR3 DNA reads TGCAGTGCTATTGAGCGGGGGACCACAGATACGCAGTATTTT. As protein: CSAIERGTTDTQYF. V gene TRBV20-1 combines with J gene TRBJ2-3, with 8 bases identical to TRBD2. Germline V lookup: CDR1 DFQATT, CDR2 SNEGSKA (reference sequence). Unmatched junction bases numbered 5, after V lost 4 bases and J lost 2 bases. The CDR3 is made up of 14 amino acids.

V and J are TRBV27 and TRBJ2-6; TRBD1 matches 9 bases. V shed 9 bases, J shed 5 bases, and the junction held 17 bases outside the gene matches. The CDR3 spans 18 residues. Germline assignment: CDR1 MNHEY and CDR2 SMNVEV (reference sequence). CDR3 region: CASSSRGDRALRANVLTF. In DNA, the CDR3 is TGTGCCAGTAGCTCCAGGGGGGACAGGGCTCTTAGGGCCAACGTCCTGACTTTC.

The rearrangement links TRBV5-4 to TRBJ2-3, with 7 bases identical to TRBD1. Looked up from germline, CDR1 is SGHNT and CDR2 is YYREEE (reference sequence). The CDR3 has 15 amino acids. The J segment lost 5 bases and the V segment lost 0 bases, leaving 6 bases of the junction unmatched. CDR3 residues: CASSLGGSGGDTQYF. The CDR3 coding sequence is TGTGCCAGCAGCTTGGGCGGATCAGGGGGAGATACGCAGTATTTT.

The CDR3 DNA follows: TGTGCCAGCAGTTCCTATAACAGGGGTGGCTACACCTTC. This codes for CASSSYNRGGYTF. V gene TRBV12-3 or TRBV12-4 combines with J gene TRBJ1-2; 7 nucleotides align to TRBD1. The V segment lost 4 bases and the J segment 7 bases; nucleotides outside the gene matches: 6. The CDR3 sequence is 13 residues long.

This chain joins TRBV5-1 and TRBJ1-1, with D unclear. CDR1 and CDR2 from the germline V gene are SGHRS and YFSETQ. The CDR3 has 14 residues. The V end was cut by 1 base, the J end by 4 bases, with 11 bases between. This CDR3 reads CASSLTSGSTEAFF. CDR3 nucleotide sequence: TGCGCCAGCAGCTTGACCTCGGGGAGCACTGAAGCTTTCTTT.

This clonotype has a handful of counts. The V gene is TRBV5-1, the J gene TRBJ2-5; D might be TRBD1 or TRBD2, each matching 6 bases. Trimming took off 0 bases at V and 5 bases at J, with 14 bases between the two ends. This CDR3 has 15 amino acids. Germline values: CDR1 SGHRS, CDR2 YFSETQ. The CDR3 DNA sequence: TGCGCCAGCAGCTTGGACCCGGGGGCGGCGGAGACCCAGTACTTC. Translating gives CASSLDPGAAETQYF.

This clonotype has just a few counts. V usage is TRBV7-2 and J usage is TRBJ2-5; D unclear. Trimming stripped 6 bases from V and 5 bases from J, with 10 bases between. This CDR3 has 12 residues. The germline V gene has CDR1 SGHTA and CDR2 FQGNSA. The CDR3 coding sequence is TGTGCCAGCAGATCAATAACGGAGACCCAGTACTTC. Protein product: CASRSITETQYF.

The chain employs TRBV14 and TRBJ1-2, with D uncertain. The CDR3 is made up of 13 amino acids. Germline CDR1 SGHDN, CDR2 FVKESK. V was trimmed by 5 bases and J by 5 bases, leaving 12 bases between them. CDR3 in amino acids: CASSEGLIYGYTF. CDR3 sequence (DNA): TGTGCCAGCAGCGAGGGCCTGATATATGGCTACACCTTC. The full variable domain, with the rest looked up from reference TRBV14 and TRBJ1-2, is EAGVTQFPSHSVIEKGQTVTLRCDPISGHDNLYWYRRVMGKEIKFLLHFVKESKQDESGMPNNRFLAERTGGTYSTLKVQPAELEDSGVYFCASSEGLIYGYTFGSGTRLTVV.

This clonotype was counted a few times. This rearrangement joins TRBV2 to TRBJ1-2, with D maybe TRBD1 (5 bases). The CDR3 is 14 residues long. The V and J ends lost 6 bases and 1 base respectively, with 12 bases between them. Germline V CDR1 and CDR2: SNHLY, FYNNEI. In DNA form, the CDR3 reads TGTGCCAGCAGAGCGGGGGAGGGTAACTATGGCTACACCTTC. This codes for CASRAGEGNYGYTF.

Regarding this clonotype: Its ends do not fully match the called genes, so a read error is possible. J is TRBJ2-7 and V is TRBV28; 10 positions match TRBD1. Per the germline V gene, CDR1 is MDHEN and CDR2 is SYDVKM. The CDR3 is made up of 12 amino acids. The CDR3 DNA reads TGTGCCAGCAGTTTGCTTGGACAGGGGGGGGAATTC. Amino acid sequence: CASSLLGQGGEF.

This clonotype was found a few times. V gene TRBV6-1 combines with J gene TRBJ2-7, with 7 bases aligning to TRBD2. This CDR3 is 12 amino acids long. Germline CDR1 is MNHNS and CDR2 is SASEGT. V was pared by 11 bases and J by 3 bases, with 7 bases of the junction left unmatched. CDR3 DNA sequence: TGTGCCGGAAAGCGGGGAAGCTACGAGCAGTACTTC. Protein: CAGKRGSYEQYF.

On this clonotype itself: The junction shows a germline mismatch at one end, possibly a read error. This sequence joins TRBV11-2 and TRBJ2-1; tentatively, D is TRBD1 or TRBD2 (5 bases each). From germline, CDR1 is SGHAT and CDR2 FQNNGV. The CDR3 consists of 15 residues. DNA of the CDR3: TGCGCCAGCAGCCAAGCGACGGGGCGCGGACGAGAGCAGTTCTTC. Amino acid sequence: CASSQATGRGREQFF.

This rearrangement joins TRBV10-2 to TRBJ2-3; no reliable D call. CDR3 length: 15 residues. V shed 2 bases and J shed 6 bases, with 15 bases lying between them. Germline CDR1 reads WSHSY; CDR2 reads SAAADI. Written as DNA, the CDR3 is TGCGCCAGCAGTGAGCCCAATAATGGGCGGGATACGCAGTATTTT. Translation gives CASSEPNNGRDTQYF.

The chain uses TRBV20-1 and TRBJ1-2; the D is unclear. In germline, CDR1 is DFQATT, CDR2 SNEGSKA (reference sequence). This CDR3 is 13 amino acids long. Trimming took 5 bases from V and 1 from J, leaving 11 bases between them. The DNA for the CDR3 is TGCAGTGCTCCTGACATCCATAACTATGGCTACACCTTC. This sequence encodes CSAPDIHNYGYTF.

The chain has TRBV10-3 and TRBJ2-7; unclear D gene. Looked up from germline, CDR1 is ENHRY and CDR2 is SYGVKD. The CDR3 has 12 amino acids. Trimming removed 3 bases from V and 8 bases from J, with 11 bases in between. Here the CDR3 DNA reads TGTGCCATCAGTGACCTTGACCAGAAGCAGTACTTC. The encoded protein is CAISDLDQKQYF.

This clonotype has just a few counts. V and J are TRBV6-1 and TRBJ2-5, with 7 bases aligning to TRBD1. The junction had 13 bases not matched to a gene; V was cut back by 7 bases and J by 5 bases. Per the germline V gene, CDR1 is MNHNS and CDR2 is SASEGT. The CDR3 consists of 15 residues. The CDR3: CASMNGDLRGETQYF. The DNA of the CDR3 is TGTGCCAGCATGAATGGGGACCTCAGGGGGGAGACCCAGTACTTC.

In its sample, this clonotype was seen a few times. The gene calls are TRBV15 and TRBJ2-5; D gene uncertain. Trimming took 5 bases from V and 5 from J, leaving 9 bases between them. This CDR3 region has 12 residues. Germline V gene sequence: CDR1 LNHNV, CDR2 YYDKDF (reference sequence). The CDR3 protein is CATSPPLETQYF. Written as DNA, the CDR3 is TGTGCCACCAGCCCACCGCTGGAGACCCAGTACTTC.